This TCR beta chain was profiled in a study of long-term antiretroviral therapy in people with HIV. The CDR3 extends over 14 amino acids. Germline CDR1 is ENHRY and CDR2 is SYGVKD. Trimming removed 2 bases at V and 3 bases at J, with 8 bases between. Version v3.0 of the immunoSEQ assay ran at survey level. Generated by immunoSEQ multiplex PCR, the TCRdb table keeps only in-frame clones and is missing some. The table records 20,000 or so clones, 60% to 85% of them present only once. This specimen consisted of unsorted PBMCs, obtained 2.9 years after starting antiretroviral therapy. The receptor was isolated from a woman aged 30 to 39 with HIV. The chain is built from TRBV10-3 and TRBJ1-3; D perhaps matches TRBD1 (6 bases). The CDR3 sequence: CAISETGNGNTIYF. CDR3 DNA sequence: TGTGCCATCAGTGAGACAGGGAATGGAAACACCATATATTTT.